This T cell receptor beta chain was recorded in a study of T-cell reconstitution after alpha-beta-depleted transplantation in children. Overall study findings and caveats: TCRbeta diversity was high at day 60 in some patients (a result of surviving recipient T cells and thymic progenitors). T-cell counts and diversity at one year post-transplant came mainly from newly produced T cells. Reportedly, alpha-beta T cells present about two months post-transplant originated from several hundred expanded clones of graft origin.

Germline V CDR1 and CDR2: SGHRS, YFSETQ. This CDR3 region has 16 residues. The junction had 9 bases not matched to a gene; V was cut back by 4 bases and J by 4 bases. Unique molecular identifiers were used to barcode this TCRbeta library. MiXCR, applied by TCRdb to the PCR reads, yields one record per CDR3 protein. The table lists around 700,000 distinct CDR3 sequences, roughly 14% of them singletons. This clonotype showed up just a few times. Its specificity is unknown. The material sequenced was PBMCs, taken before TCRalphabeta/CD19-depleted stem cell transplant. The chain recombines TRBV5-1 with TRBJ2-4, with TRBD1 identical over 9 bases. The TCR sequence derives from a girl between 2 and 10 years old with congenital amegakaryocytic thrombocytopenia, due to receive a stem cell transplant. CDR3 sequence reads: CASSIGTGTGKNIQYF. CDR3 in DNA: TGCGCCAGCAGCATCGGGACAGGGACAGGGAAAAACATTCAGTACTTC. Looking up the rest from reference TRBV5-1 and TRBJ2-4 gives the full variable domain: KAGVTQTPRYLIKTRGQQVTLSCSPISGHRSVSWYQQTPGQGLQFLFEYFSETQRNKGNFPGRFSGRQFSNSRSEMNVSTLELGDSALYLCASSIGTGTGKNIQYFGAGTRLSVL.